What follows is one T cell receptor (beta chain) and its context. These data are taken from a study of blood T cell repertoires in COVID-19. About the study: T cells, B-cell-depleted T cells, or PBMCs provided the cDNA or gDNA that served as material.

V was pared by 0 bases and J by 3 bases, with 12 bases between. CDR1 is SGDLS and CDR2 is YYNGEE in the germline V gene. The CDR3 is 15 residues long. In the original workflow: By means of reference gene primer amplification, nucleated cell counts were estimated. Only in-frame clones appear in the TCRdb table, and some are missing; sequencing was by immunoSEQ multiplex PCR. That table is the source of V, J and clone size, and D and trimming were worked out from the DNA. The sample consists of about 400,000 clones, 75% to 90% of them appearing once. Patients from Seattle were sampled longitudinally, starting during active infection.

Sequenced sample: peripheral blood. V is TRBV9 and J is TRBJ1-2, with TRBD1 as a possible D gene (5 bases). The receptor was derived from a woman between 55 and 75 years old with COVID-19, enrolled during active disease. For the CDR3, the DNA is TGTGCCAGCAGCGTAGGGACGGGGGGGGACTATGGCTACACCTTC. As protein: CASSVGTGGDYGYTF.